The 12 T cell receptor beta chains below all came from one sample that was sequenced in a study of patients and donors after allogeneic stem cell transplantation. TCRdb re-called the RT-PCR reads through MiXCR, storing one row per CDR3 protein. The data contain about a million distinct CDR3 sequences, more than 15% of them seen just once; the ten biggest clones take up 5.5% to 6.5%. The sample was blood, either unsorted or a sorted T cell fraction (not recorded which). The receptors stem from a human donor who was either an allogeneic HSCT recipient or a stem cell or donor lymphocyte infusion donor (not recorded which). It is not recorded whose cells these are; they may come from a transplant donor.

This clonotype turned up a few times. V is TRBV30 and J is TRBJ2-4, with a weak D call TRBD2 (5 bases). CDR1 is GTSNPN, CDR2 SVGIG, per germline (reference sequence). Trimming removed 5 bases from V and 6 bases from J, with 14 bases in between. The CDR3 consists of 13 residues. The CDR3 bases are TGTGCCTGGGACGGGGATCGCGGAAACATTCAGTACTTC. It specifies CAWDGDRGNIQYF.

This clonotype turned up a few times. The genes are TRBV25-1 and TRBJ2-5; D tentatively reads TRBD1 or TRBD2 (6 bases each). V shed 1 base and J shed 5 bases, with 11 bases lying between them. Germline V CDR1 and CDR2: MGHDK, SYGVNS. The CDR3 sequence is 14 residues long. The CDR3 here is CASSEFGGHETQYF. The CDR3 DNA reads TGTGCCAGCAGTGAATTTGGGGGGCATGAGACCCAGTACTTC.

This clonotype was counted only a few times. This chain connects TRBV15 to TRBJ2-7, with D unclear. V was shortened by 1 base and J by 9 bases, with 10 bases between the two germline ends. Germline V lookup: CDR1 LNHNV, CDR2 YYDKDF (reference sequence). CDR3 length equals 12 residues. This CDR3 reads CATSRGGQRQYF. For the CDR3, the DNA is TGTGCCACCAGCAGAGGAGGCCAGCGGCAGTACTTC. The full variable domain, completed using reference TRBV15 and TRBJ2-7, is DAMVIQNPRYQVTQFGKPVTLSCSQTLNHNVMYWYQQKSSQAPKLLFHYYDKDFNNEADTPDNFQSRRPNTSFCFLDIRSPGLGDTAMYLCATSRGGQRQYFGPGTRLTVT.

The V gene is TRBV11-2, the J gene TRBJ2-7; perhaps TRBD2 as D (5 bases). The CDR3 runs to 18 residues. Germline CDR1 reads SGHAT; CDR2 reads FQNNGV. The germline V and J ends were trimmed by 4 bases and 0 bases, with 22 bases remaining between them. CDR3 nucleotides: TGTGCCAGCAGCTCGGGGAACGGTCGAATGGCCGCCTCCTACGAGCAGTACTTC. This sequence encodes CASSSGNGRMAASYEQYF.

In this sample, this clonotype turned up many times. The chain links TRBV12-3 or TRBV12-4 to TRBJ2-2; 7 bases line up with TRBD2. Trimming removed 6 bases from V and 8 bases from J; junction bases left unmatched: 12. CDR3 size: 15 residues. CDR3 region: CASSRRTRVKGELFF. Here the CDR3 DNA reads TGTGCCAGCAGCCGCCGGACTAGAGTAAAGGGGGAGCTGTTTTTT.

This clonotype was observed at least ten times. The genes are TRBV2 and TRBJ2-1; a weak D match, TRBD1 (5 bases). The germline gives CDR1 SNHLY, CDR2 FYNNEI. V shed 7 bases and J shed 2 bases, with 15 bases lying between them. CDR3 length: 15 residues. CDR3 amino acids: CASTIDSLPYNEQFF. In DNA form, the CDR3 reads TGTGCCAGCACGATCGACAGTCTTCCCTACAATGAGCAGTTCTTC. Full variable domain (outside the CDR3, taken from reference TRBV2 and TRBJ2-1): EPEVTQTPSHQVTQMGQEVILRCVPISNHLYFYWYRQILGQKVEFLVSFYNNEISEKSEIFDDQFSVERPDGSNFTLKIRSTKLEDSAMYFCASTIDSLPYNEQFFGPGTRLTVL.

This clonotype showed up just a few times. The chain has TRBV5-1 and TRBJ2-7, with TRBD2 matching over 7 bases. V shed 4 bases and J 0 bases; nucleotides not matched to a gene: 4. Germline V gene sequence: CDR1 SGHRS, CDR2 YFSETQ. This CDR3 is built from 14 residues. CDR3 nucleotide sequence: TGCGCCAGCAGCCCTCTAGCGGTCTCCTACGAGCAGTACTTC. This translates into CASSPLAVSYEQYF.

The chain recombines TRBV5-1 with TRBJ2-7; 7 bases are a match to TRBD1. Germline CDR1 SGHRS, CDR2 YFSETQ. The CDR3 covers 13 residues. Trimming took 4 bases from V and 5 from J; bases not matched to a gene: 6. DNA for the CDR3: TGCGCCAGCAGCACCGACAGGGTCCACGAGCAGTACTTC. Residues: CASSTDRVHEQYF.

This clonotype came up a few times. V and J are TRBV5-6 and TRBJ2-1, with 7 bases lining up with TRBD2. After removal of 5 bases from V and 0 bases from J, the junction contained 8 bases not matched to a gene. Per the germline V gene, CDR1 is SGHDT and CDR2 is YYEEEE. The CDR3 is 16 residues long. The chain's CDR3 is CASRRLADSSYNEQFF. The CDR3 nucleotides are TGTGCCAGCAGGCGACTAGCTGATAGCTCCTACAATGAGCAGTTCTTC. The entire variable domain, with the rest obtained from reference TRBV5-6 and TRBJ2-1, is as follows: DAGVTQSPTHLIKTRGQQVTLRCSPKSGHDTVSWYQQALGQGPQFIFQYYEEEERQRGNFPDRFSGHQFPNYSSELNVNALLLGDSALYLCASRRLADSSYNEQFFGPGTRLTVL.

This clonotype was seen a handful of times. The rearrangement joins TRBV5-1 to TRBJ1-1, with no clear D. The CDR3 totals 15 residues. Germline CDR1 SGHRS, CDR2 YFSETQ. V lost 4 bases, J lost 4 bases, and 17 bases lay in between. DNA for the CDR3: TGCGCCAGCAGCCCGGGGATGGGAGGGCCCACTGAAGCTTTCTTT. The encoded protein is CASSPGMGGPTEAFF.

This chain uses TRBV3-1 with TRBJ1-1; no definite D call. The CDR3 is 15 amino acids. The germline V and J ends were trimmed by 3 bases and 0 bases, with 11 bases remaining between them. From germline, CDR1 is LGHDT and CDR2 YNNKEL (reference sequence). CDR3 bases: TGTGCCAGCAGCCAGACGGAGGTCATGAACACTGAAGCTTTCTTT. It codes for CASSQTEVMNTEAFF.

The chain combines TRBV20-1 with TRBJ2-4; D gene ambiguous. This CDR3 is built from 14 residues. The V end lost 0 bases, the J end lost 2 bases, and 8 bases lay between the germline ends. Germline loops: CDR1 DFQATT, CDR2 SNEGSKA (reference sequence). The CDR3 nucleotides are TGCAGTGCTAGAGAGTCCCTTTCCAAAAACATTCAGTACTTC. This sequence encodes CSARESLSKNIQYF.